The 29 T cell receptor beta chains below all came from one sample that was sequenced in a study of blood T cells in healthy people across ages. A second PCR of about 6 to 12 cycles used a sample-barcoded 5' primer and a J-beta primer mix. TCRdb re-called the 5' RACE reads with MiXCR, one entry per CDR3 protein. In the table there are hundreds of thousands of distinct CDR3 sequences, roughly 41% of which are singletons. Sequencing was carried out using blood. These receptors were obtained from a woman in her sixties in good health.

This clonotype has just a few counts. The chain carries TRBV20-1 and TRBJ2-6, with D possibly being TRBD2 (6 bases). Germline values: CDR1 DFQATT, CDR2 SNEGSKA (reference sequence). Between the trimmed V and J ends, which lost 6 bases and 0 bases, there was a span of 15 bases. The CDR3 sequence is 16 residues long. The CDR3 reads CSAGEDTLSGANVLTF. The CDR3 nucleotides are TGCAGTGCCGGGGAGGACACTCTCTCTGGGGCCAACGTCCTGACTTTC.

The V gene is TRBV12-3 or TRBV12-4, the J gene TRBJ1-1, with a tentative D call TRBD1 (5 bases). V lost 3 bases and J 4 bases, leaving 12 bases between the germline ends. This CDR3 spans 14 amino acids. The CDR3 DNA reads TGTGCCAGCAGTTTTAAAGCAGGGACCACTGAAGCTTTCTTT. This encodes CASSFKAGTTEAFF.

The V call is TRBV12-3 or TRBV12-4, the J call TRBJ2-7; 12 bases map to TRBD2. The CDR3 has 16 amino acids. Germline trimming cut 5 bases from V and 7 bases from J; bases unmatched to any gene: 12. As DNA, the CDR3 is TGTGCCAGCAGTCACCTAGCGGGAGGGGTCTACAATGAGCAGTACTTC. It encodes CASSHLAGGVYNEQYF.

This clonotype was counted ten times or more. The genes are TRBV6-1 and TRBJ1-5, with D perhaps TRBD1 (5 bases). V was shortened by 0 bases and J by 2 bases, with 11 bases between the two germline ends. This CDR3 contains 16 residues. Germline values: CDR1 MNHNS, CDR2 SASEGT. The CDR3 region has the DNA TGTGCCAGCAGTGAAGCCGAAGGGGCAGGCAATCAGCCCCAGCATTTT. It yields the protein CASSEAEGAGNQPQHF.

The chain recombines TRBV5-1 with TRBJ2-3; 12 bases match TRBD2. Germline assignment: CDR1 SGHRS and CDR2 YFSETQ. This CDR3 has 16 residues. The V gene end was trimmed by 4 bases and the J gene end by 2 bases; junction bases not matched to a gene: 5. CDR3 sequence: CASSGTSGGLTDTQYF. The CDR3, as DNA: TGCGCCAGCAGCGGAACTAGCGGGGGGCTCACAGATACGCAGTATTTT.

This clonotype was observed at least ten times. The V call is TRBV20-1, the J call TRBJ2-4; no clear D gene. This CDR3 is 15 amino acids long. Germline values: CDR1 DFQATT, CDR2 SNEGSKA (reference sequence). Trimming left V 0 bases short and J 0 bases short, with 9 bases between. CDR3 loop: CSARESRVAKNIQYF. DNA for the CDR3: TGCAGTGCTAGAGAGTCAAGGGTAGCCAAAAACATTCAGTACTTC.

The V call is TRBV20-1, the J call TRBJ2-3, with unresolved D. CDR1 is DFQATT, CDR2 SNEGSKA, per germline (reference sequence). This CDR3 contains 13 residues. The V gene lost 3 bases and the J gene lost 0 bases, with 7 bases spanning the gap. CDR3 in amino acids: CSARRDSTDTQYF. As DNA, the CDR3 is TGCAGTGCTAGGAGAGATAGCACAGATACGCAGTATTTT.

The chain has TRBV2 and TRBJ1-4; D remains ambiguous. Looked up from germline, CDR1 is SNHLY and CDR2 is FYNNEI. The CDR3 consists of 13 residues. The V gene lost 5 bases and the J gene lost 7 bases, with 11 bases spanning the gap. This CDR3 reads CASSRGLAEKLFF. The CDR3 region has the DNA TGTGCCAGCAGTCGAGGGTTGGCTGAAAAACTGTTTTTT.

The genes are TRBV3-1 and TRBJ2-7; 15 bases are shared with TRBD2. Gene TRBJ2-5 matches the end of the DNA better, so the J call may be wrong. The CDR3 extends over 16 amino acids. Looked up from germline, CDR1 is LGHDT and CDR2 is YNNKEL (reference sequence). CDR3 protein: CASSQAGTSGGETQYF. As DNA, the CDR3 is TGTGCCAGCAGCCAAGCAGGGACTAGCGGGGGGGAGACCCAGTACTTC.

This clonotype has more than one count but fewer than ten. The chain couples TRBV5-1 to TRBJ2-5; tentatively, D is TRBD1 (6 bases). Germline V lookup: CDR1 SGHRS, CDR2 YFSETQ. The ends were cut back, 6 bases at V and 4 bases at J, with 16 bases in the middle. The CDR3 is 14 residues long. CDR3 sequence reads: CASKIQGSVETQYF. As DNA, the CDR3 is TGCGCCAGCAAAATACAGGGTTCGGTAGAGACCCAGTACTTC.

The table lists this clonotype with many counts. The V call is TRBV4-1, the J call TRBJ2-7; 9 bases match TRBD2. The CDR3 consists of 17 residues. CDR1 and CDR2 from the germline V gene are MGHRA and YSYEKL. Trimming cost V 2 bases and J 2 bases; bases outside gene matches: 10. The CDR3 nucleotides are TGCGCCAGCAGCCAATCTGAGGGACTAGCTTACACCTACGAGCAGTACTTC. Translated: CASSQSEGLAYTYEQYF.

In this sample, this clonotype turned up a few times. The CDR3 here is CASSDGSGAPNNEQFF. Written as DNA, the CDR3 is TGTGCCAGCAGTGACGGTAGCGGGGCCCCAAACAATGAGCAGTTCTTC. V gene TRBV2 combines with J gene TRBJ2-1, with 8 bases lining up with TRBD2. V dropped 3 bases and J dropped 5; count of bases not matched to a gene: 9. CDR1 is SNHLY, CDR2 FYNNEI, per germline. This CDR3 spans 16 amino acids.

In nucleotides, the CDR3 is TGTGCCATCAAGGGGAATAGCTACAATGAGCAGTTCTTC. The encoded protein is CAIKGNSYNEQFF. V gene TRBV10-3 combines with J gene TRBJ2-1; perhaps TRBD1 as D (5 bases). The CDR3 is 13 residues long. Trimming shortened V by 7 bases and J by 3 bases, and 10 bases separated the two germline ends. Per germline, CDR1 ENHRY and CDR2 SYGVKD.

In its sample, this clonotype was seen once. V and J are TRBV20-1 and TRBJ1-2, with D possibly TRBD1 on 6 matching bases. This CDR3 comprises 15 residues. CDR1 and CDR2 from the germline V gene are DFQATT and SNEGSKA (reference sequence). Trimming stripped 2 bases from V and 7 bases from J, with 20 bases between. The CDR3 bases are TGCAGTGCTAGAACAGAACAGGGTTACCCGGGTGGCTACACCTTC. Translated, it gives CSARTEQGYPGGYTF.

This clonotype has more than one count but fewer than ten. The chain joins TRBV5-1 to TRBJ2-7; the D gene is possibly TRBD1 (5 bases). The CDR3 runs 16 residues. CDR1 SGHRS and CDR2 YFSETQ come from the germline V gene. V was cut by 0 bases and J by 2 bases, with 15 bases left in between. The CDR3 protein is CASSLVETGVPYEQYF. The CDR3 region has the DNA TGCGCCAGCAGCTTGGTCGAAACAGGAGTTCCCTACGAGCAGTACTTC.

A remark on this clonotype: This may be a read error: a much more frequent sequence differs by one nucleotide. V and J are TRBV29-1 and TRBJ2-7; a possible D gene is TRBD2 (6 bases). V dropped 5 bases and J dropped 7 bases, with 18 bases sitting between them. The CDR3 extends over 13 amino acids. Germline CDR1 is SQVTM and CDR2 is ANQGSEA. As DNA, the CDR3 is TGCAGCGTTAGATGCTCGTCAGGGAGGGAGCAGTACTTC. It codes for CSVRCSSGREQYF.

The chain couples TRBV6-2 or TRBV6-3 to TRBJ2-6, with D perhaps TRBD1 or TRBD2 (5 bases each). Germline CDR1 and CDR2: MNHEY and SVGEGT. The CDR3 covers 16 residues. V was trimmed by 0 bases and J by 2 bases, leaving 8 bases between them. CDR3 region: CASSYSGDPGANVLTF. The DNA of the CDR3 is TGTGCCAGCAGTTACTCGGGGGACCCTGGGGCCAACGTCCTGACTTTC.

Regarding this clonotype: A read error is possible here, since a much larger clone lies one base away. The CDR3 region has the DNA TGTGCCATCAGATCTTCAGTTAATGAGCAGTACTTC. Its protein product is CAIRSSVNEQYF. The chain couples TRBV10-3 to TRBJ2-1; D remains unclear. TRBJ2-7 explains the end of the DNA better; the J call may be wrong. This CDR3 is built from 12 residues. CDR1 ENHRY and CDR2 SYGVKD come from the germline V gene.

V is TRBV11-2 and J is TRBJ2-1; TRBD2 matches 8 bases. Germline V lookup: CDR1 SGHAT, CDR2 FQNNGV. CDR3 length: 15 amino acids. V lost 5 bases and J lost 6; bases outside the gene matches: 9. The chain's CDR3 is CASSAVAGGLNEQFF. CDR3 nucleotide sequence: TGTGCCAGCAGCGCCGTGGCGGGGGGCCTCAATGAGCAGTTCTTC.

V usage is TRBV20-1 and J usage is TRBJ2-5, with 10 bases identical to TRBD2. Trimming cost V 3 bases and J 5 bases; bases outside gene matches: 9. The CDR3 has 15 residues. From germline, CDR1 is DFQATT and CDR2 SNEGSKA (reference sequence). CDR3 amino acids: CSASLPASGSETQYF. The CDR3 coding sequence is TGCAGTGCTAGTTTACCCGCTAGCGGGAGCGAGACCCAGTACTTC.

Details on this clonotype: A read error may be the cause here, since a much bigger clone is one base away. The chain recombines TRBV28 with TRBJ2-5; 7 nucleotides match TRBD1. The DNA end favors TRBJ2-7, so the J call may be wrong. Germline CDR1 MDHEN, CDR2 SYDVKM. CDR3 length: 13 amino acids. The CDR3 region is CASSAIYRGEQYF. In DNA, the CDR3 is TGTGCCAGCAGTGCCATATACAGGGGCGAGCAGTACTTC.

The chain uses TRBV7-2 and TRBJ2-3; D is undetermined. Per the germline V gene, CDR1 is SGHTA and CDR2 is FQGNSA. The CDR3 has 13 amino acids. The germline V and J ends were trimmed by 5 bases and 4 bases, with 10 bases remaining between them. CDR3 coding DNA: TGTGCCAGCAGCGTACCAGGCTCAGATACGCAGTATTTT. Encoded protein: CASSVPGSDTQYF. The whole variable domain, remainder taken from reference TRBV7-2 and TRBJ2-3, is GAGVSQSPSNKVTEKGKDVELRCDPISGHTALYWYRQSLGQGLEFLIYFQGNSAPDKSGLPSDRFSAERTGGSVSTLTIQRTQQEDSAVYLCASSVPGSDTQYFGPGTRLTVL.

Of note for this clonotype: A much larger clone lies one base from this, so it may be a read error. The CDR3 here is CASSYNDEQFF. DNA for the CDR3: TGTGCCAGCAGTTACAACGATGAGCAGTTCTTC. The V and J genes are TRBV6-5 and TRBJ2-1; D uncertain. The V end lost 2 bases, the J end lost 8 bases, and 4 bases lay between the germline ends. In germline, CDR1 is MNHEY, CDR2 SVGAGI. This CDR3 is built from 11 residues.

With respect to this clonotype: The germline gene is not matched at one end of the junction; a read error may be the cause. The chain carries TRBV11-2 and TRBJ2-7, with unresolved D. The CDR3 runs 14 residues. Germline loops: CDR1 SGHAT, CDR2 FQNNGV. The chain's CDR3 is CASSPRTVSYKQYF. The CDR3 coding sequence is TGTGCCAGCAGCCCCAGGACGGTCTCCTACAAGCAGTACTTC. Drawing the rest from reference TRBV11-2 and TRBJ2-7, the complete variable domain is EAGVAQSPRYKIIEKRQSVAFWCNPISGHATLYWYQQILGQGPKLLIQFQNNGVVDDSQLPKDRFSAERLKGVDSTLKIQPAKLEDSAVYLCASSPRTVSYKQYFGPGTRLTVT.

The chain couples TRBV11-1 to TRBJ2-5, with D possibly matching TRBD2 (6 bases). The J call is doubtful: the DNA matches TRBJ2-7 better. The germline V gene encodes CDR1 SGHAT and CDR2 FQDESV (reference sequence). This CDR3 is 16 amino acids long. CDR3 sequence reads: CASSLGSGVSYYEQYF. The CDR3 DNA follows: TGTGCCAGCAGCTTAGGATCGGGAGTGTCGTACTACGAGCAGTACTTC.

The chain is built from TRBV7-2 and TRBJ2-3; D is undetermined. The germline V gene has CDR1 SGHTA and CDR2 FQGNSA. CDR3 length: 15 residues. With 0 bases removed from V and 2 bases from J, the gap between germline ends came to 9 bases. This CDR3 is CASSLAIEITDTQYF. DNA for the CDR3: TGTGCCAGCAGCTTAGCGATTGAGATCACAGATACGCAGTATTTT.

This chain joins TRBV7-2 and TRBJ1-4; no reliable D call. Trimming pared 0 bases from V and 0 bases from J, leaving 8 bases between. The CDR3 totals 16 residues. Germline lookup yields CDR1 SGHTA and CDR2 FQGNSA. The CDR3 region is CASSLAEDPTNEKLFF. The DNA of the CDR3 is TGTGCCAGCAGCTTAGCGGAAGACCCAACTAATGAAAAACTGTTTTTT.

The rearrangement links TRBV20-1 to TRBJ1-4; 7 bases align to TRBD1. The V and J ends lost 6 bases and 2 bases, in that order; junction bases with no gene match: 6. This CDR3 has 14 residues. Germline V gene lookup returns CDR1 DFQATT and CDR2 SNEGSKA (reference sequence). The chain's CDR3 is CSAIDRDTNEKLFF. In DNA form, the CDR3 reads TGCAGTGCGATCGACAGGGACACTAATGAAAAACTGTTTTTT.

The chain couples TRBV20-1 to TRBJ2-1, with 10 bases fitting TRBD2. After removal of 5 bases from V and 4 bases from J, the junction contained 8 bases not matched to a gene. Per the germline V gene, CDR1 is DFQATT and CDR2 is SNEGSKA (reference sequence). The CDR3 loop spans 15 amino acids. CDR3 nucleotides: TGCAGTGCTCGGACCGGGACTAGCGCTTACAATGAGCAGTTCTTC. Its protein product is CSARTGTSAYNEQFF.